This T cell receptor (beta chain) emerged from a study of sequential checkpoint blockade in melanoma. For the study at large: Each arm's sequence ended with maintenance nivolumab.

As regards this clone: The junction does not match germline at one end; this may be a read error.

Profiled with immunoSEQ multiplex PCR; TCRdb holds only in-frame clones, not every one. The sample contains around 18,000 clones, around 63% of which appear only once. Treatment indicated: randomized to nivolumab then ipilimumab (arm A) or the reverse (arm B). Live CD3+CD8+ CD19− CD56− cells were sorted from PBMCs. This CDR3 contains 12 residues. CDR1 is SGHNT and CDR2 is YENEEA in the germline V gene. The chain couples TRBV11-3 to TRBJ2-7, with D unresolved. Here the sequenced sample was CD8+ T cells sorted from blood (inferred from file names), taken from a patient given nivolumab and ipilimumab in sequence. The TCR comes from a human donor with melanoma. CDR3 protein: CASSSRGPEPDF. As DNA, the CDR3 is TGTGCCAGCAGCTCCCGAGGCCCGGAACCGGACTTC.